This TCR beta chain stems from a study of T cells in lung cancer brain metastases. J was trimmed by 6 bases and V by 4 bases; bases with no gene match: 10. This CDR3 is built from 15 residues. Per the germline V gene, CDR1 is SGHVS and CDR2 is FQNEAQ. Repertoires were generated with immunoSEQ multiplex PCR, while TCRdb's copy carries only in-frame clones and drops some. The data show approximately 5,100 clones, with about four fifths seen just once and about 6.2% held by the top ten. This receptor was taken from a man aged 45 to 65 with non-small cell lung cancer that had spread to the brain. J is TRBJ1-1 and V is TRBV7-8, with 8 bases matching TRBD1. Material: tumor tissue from a brain metastasis. In DNA form, the CDR3 reads TGTGCCAGCAGCTCTAGACAGGGGAACTTAGCTGAAGCTTTCTTT. This translates into CASSSRQGNLAEAFF.